The T cell receptor (beta chain) under discussion was sequenced for a study of low-dose radiotherapy and immunotherapy resistance in tumors. TRAV- and TRBV-specific primers primed first-strand cDNA, covering alpha and beta chains. Amplification of TCRs used a constant-region primer and V-primer adapter for about 21 PCR cycles. Each CDR3 protein is one row after TCRdb ran MiXCR on the reads. The table records around 83,000 distinct CDR3 sequences, 15% to 20% of them present only once. This clonotype has ten or more counts. The CDR3 is 13 amino acids. The ends were cut back, 4 bases at V and 3 bases at J, with 7 bases in the middle. Germline V gives CDR1 SNHLY, CDR2 FYNNEI. The time point was: before trial treatment.

This specimen was PBMCs, taken before treatment. The chain employs TRBV2 and TRBJ2-1; D ambiguous. The source is a male donor with prostate cancer. In nucleotides, the CDR3 is TGTGCCAGCAGTGCCCTCCTCTACAATGAGCAGTTCTTC. Translated, it gives CASSALLYNEQFF.